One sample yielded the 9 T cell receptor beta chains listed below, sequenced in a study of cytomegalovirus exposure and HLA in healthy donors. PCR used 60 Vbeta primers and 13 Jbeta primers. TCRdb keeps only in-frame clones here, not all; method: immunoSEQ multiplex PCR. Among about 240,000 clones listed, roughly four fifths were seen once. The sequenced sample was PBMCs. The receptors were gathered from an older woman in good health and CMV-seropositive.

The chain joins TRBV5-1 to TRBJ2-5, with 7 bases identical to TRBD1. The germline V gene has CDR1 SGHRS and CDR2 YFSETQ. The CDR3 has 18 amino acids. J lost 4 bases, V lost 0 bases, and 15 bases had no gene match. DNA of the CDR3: TGCGCCAGCAGCTTGGGGGTGGCGAGACAGGGCGTACGAGAGACCCAGTACTTC. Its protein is CASSLGVARQGVRETQYF.

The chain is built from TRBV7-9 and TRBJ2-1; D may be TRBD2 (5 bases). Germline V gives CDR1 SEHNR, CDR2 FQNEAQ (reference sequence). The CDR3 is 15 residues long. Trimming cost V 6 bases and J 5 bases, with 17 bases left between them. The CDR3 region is CASSFTEDGHNEQFF. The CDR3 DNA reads TGTGCCAGCAGTTTCACGGAGGACGGCCACAATGAGCAGTTCTTC. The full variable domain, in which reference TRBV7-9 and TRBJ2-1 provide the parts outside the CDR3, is DTGVSQNPRHKITKRGQNVTFRCDPISEHNRLYWYRQTLGQGPEFLTYFQNEAQLEKSRLLSDRFSAERPKGSFSTLEIQRTEQGDSAMYLCASSFTEDGHNEQFFGPGTRLTVL.

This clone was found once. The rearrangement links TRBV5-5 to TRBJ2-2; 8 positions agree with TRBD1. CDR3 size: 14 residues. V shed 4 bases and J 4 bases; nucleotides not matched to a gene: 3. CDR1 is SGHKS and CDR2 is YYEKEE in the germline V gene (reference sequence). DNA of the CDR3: TGTGCCAGCAGCGGGACAGGATCCACCGGGGAGCTGTTTTTT. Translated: CASSGTGSTGELFF.

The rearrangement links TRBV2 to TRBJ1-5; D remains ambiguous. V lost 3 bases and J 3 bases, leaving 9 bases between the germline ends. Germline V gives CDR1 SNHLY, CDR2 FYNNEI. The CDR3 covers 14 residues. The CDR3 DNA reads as TGTGCCAGCAGTGACCGGGGAAACAATCAGCCCCAGCATTTT. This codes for CASSDRGNNQPQHF.

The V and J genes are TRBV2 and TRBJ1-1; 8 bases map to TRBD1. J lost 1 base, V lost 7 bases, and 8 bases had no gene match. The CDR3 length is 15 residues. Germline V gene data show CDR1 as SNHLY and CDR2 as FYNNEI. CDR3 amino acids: CASKDRVFKNTEAFF. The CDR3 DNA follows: TGTGCCAGCAAGGACAGGGTGTTCAAGAACACTGAAGCTTTCTTT.

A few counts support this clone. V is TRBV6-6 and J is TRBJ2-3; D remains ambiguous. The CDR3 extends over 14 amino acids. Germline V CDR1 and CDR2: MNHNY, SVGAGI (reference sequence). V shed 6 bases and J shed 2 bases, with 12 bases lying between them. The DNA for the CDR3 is TGTGCCAGCAGACATGCTTCGTCCACAGATACGCAGTATTTT. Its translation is CASRHASSTDTQYF.

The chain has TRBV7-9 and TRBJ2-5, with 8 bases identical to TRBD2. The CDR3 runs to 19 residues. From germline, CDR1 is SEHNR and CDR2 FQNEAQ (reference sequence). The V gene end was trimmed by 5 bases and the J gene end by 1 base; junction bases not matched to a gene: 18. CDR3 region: CASSPSRLKRGNLQETQYF. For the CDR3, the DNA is TGTGCCAGCAGCCCATCCAGACTAAAGCGGGGGAACCTCCAAGAGACCCAGTACTTC.

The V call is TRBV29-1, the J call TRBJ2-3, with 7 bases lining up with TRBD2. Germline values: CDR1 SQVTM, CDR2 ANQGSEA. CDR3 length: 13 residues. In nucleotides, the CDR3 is TGCATCACCGCAGCGGGGAGCACAGATACGCAGTATTTT. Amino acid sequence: CITAAGSTDTQYF.

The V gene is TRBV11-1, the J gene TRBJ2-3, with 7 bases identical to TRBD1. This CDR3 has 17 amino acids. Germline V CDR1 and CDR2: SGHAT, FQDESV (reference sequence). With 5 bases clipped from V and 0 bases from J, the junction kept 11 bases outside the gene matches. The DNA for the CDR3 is TGTGCCAGCAGCCCGAGGGGGCATGGAGCTAGCACAGATACGCAGTATTTT. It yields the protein CASSPRGHGASTDTQYF.